A single sample gave rise to the 19 T cell receptor beta chains below, sequenced in a study of blood T cell repertoires in COVID-19. Produced via immunoSEQ multiplex PCR; TCRdb's table is partial and in-frame only. The table lists about 280,000 clones, around 90% of them singletons. The material sequenced was peripheral blood. These receptors were collected from a man aged 18 to 29 with active or convalescent COVID-19.

This rearrangement joins TRBV3-1 (or the pseudogene TRBV3-2) to TRBJ2-7; 7 nucleotides agree with TRBD1. Germline V CDR1 and CDR2: LGHDT, YNNKEL (reference sequence). The V segment lost 4 bases and the J segment 2 bases; nucleotides outside the gene matches: 5. The CDR3 length is 14 residues. The CDR3 reads CASSRQGGAYEQYF. For the CDR3, the DNA is TGTGCCAGCAGCCGACAGGGTGGGGCCTACGAGCAGTACTTC.

The chain is built from TRBV5-6 and TRBJ2-1; 7 bases match TRBD1. The CDR3 is 16 residues long. The junction had 3 bases not matched to a gene; V was cut back by 0 bases and J by 0 bases. CDR1 and CDR2 (germline): SGHDT, YYEEEE. Here the CDR3 reads CASSLAGQFSYNEQFF. The CDR3, as DNA: TGTGCCAGCAGCTTGGCGGGACAGTTCTCCTACAATGAGCAGTTCTTC.

The chain is built from TRBV11-2 and TRBJ2-7; TRBD2 matches at 8 bases. In germline, CDR1 is SGHAT, CDR2 FQNNGV. The length of the CDR3 is 16 residues. J was trimmed by 5 bases and V by 5 bases; bases with no gene match: 14. The CDR3, as DNA: TGTGCCAGCAGCGGGTGGACTAGCCTTGGGTGGGACGAGCAGTACTTC. Amino acid sequence: CASSGWTSLGWDEQYF.

Concerning this clone itself: Other DNA variants within this sample encode the same CDR3. J is TRBJ2-7 and V is TRBV27; TRBD1 matches at 11 bases. The CDR3 totals 14 residues. Germline CDR1 MNHEY, CDR2 SMNVEV (reference sequence). Germline trimming cut 4 bases from V and 3 bases from J; bases unmatched to any gene: 2. CDR3 nucleotide sequence: TGTGCCAGCAGTTCCGGGACAGGGGGCTACGAGCAGTACTTC. Protein: CASSSGTGGYEQYF.

The chain links TRBV6-4 to TRBJ1-2, with TRBD1 as a possible D gene (6 bases). Germline V gene sequence: CDR1 MRHNA, CDR2 SNTAGT. The CDR3 contains 13 residues. V lost 2 bases and J 8 bases, leaving 12 bases between the germline ends. This CDR3 reads CASSDIQGRGYTF. Here the CDR3 DNA reads TGTGCCAGCAGTGACATACAGGGTCGGGGCTACACCTTC.

The gene calls are TRBV19 and TRBJ1-3; 8 bases are a match to TRBD1. The CDR3 spans 13 residues. CDR1 is LNHDA and CDR2 is SQIVND in the germline V gene (reference sequence). With 9 bases clipped from V and 14 bases from J, the junction kept 15 bases outside the gene matches. The chain's CDR3 is CASSGQGRSPLYF. For the CDR3, the DNA is TGTGCCAGCAGCGGACAGGGAAGGTCCCCCCTATATTTT. Variable domain in full (rest from reference TRBV19 and TRBJ1-3): DGGITQSPKYLFRKEGQNVTLSCEQNLNHDAMYWYRQDPGQGLRLIYYSQIVNDFQKGDIAEGYSVSREKKESFPLTVTSAQKNPTAFYLCASSGQGRSPLYFGEGSWLTVV.

The chain links TRBV5-6 to TRBJ2-2; tentatively, D is TRBD2 (5 bases). CDR3 length: 13 amino acids. CDR1 and CDR2 (germline): SGHDT, YYEEEE. V gave up 2 bases and J gave up 7 bases, with 9 bases separating them. The CDR3 protein is CASSFPGDGELFF. CDR3 bases: TGTGCCAGCAGCTTCCCCGGGGACGGGGAGCTGTTTTTT.

The chain employs TRBV9 and TRBJ2-7; 14 bases map to TRBD2. The trim removed 2 bases at V and 1 base at J, leaving 2 bases unmatched. Germline loops: CDR1 SGDLS, CDR2 YYNGEE. The CDR3 is 16 residues long. CDR3: CASSVGLAGGSYEQYF. The CDR3 DNA reads TGTGCCAGCAGCGTCGGACTAGCGGGGGGTTCCTACGAGCAGTACTTC.

The chain recombines TRBV3-1 (or the pseudogene TRBV3-2) with TRBJ2-2; possible D gene TRBD1, 5 bases. CDR3 length equals 16 residues. The V and J ends lost 4 bases and 4 bases respectively, with 16 bases between them. Germline values: CDR1 LGHDT, CDR2 YNNKEL (reference sequence). In DNA form, the CDR3 reads TGTGCCAGCAGCCTAGACCGACAGATGACCACCGGGGAGCTGTTTTTT. Residues: CASSLDRQMTTGELFF.

V and J are TRBV7-9 and TRBJ2-5; weak D call: TRBD1 (6 bases). The V end was cut by 5 bases, the J end by 3 bases, with 7 bases between. Germline CDR1 and CDR2: SEHNR and FQNEAQ (reference sequence). The CDR3 runs to 12 residues. The CDR3 sequence: CASSRTEETQYF. The CDR3 DNA reads as TGTGCCAGCAGCAGGACAGAAGAGACCCAGTACTTC.

This clone showed up just once. The V gene is TRBV11-2, the J gene TRBJ2-6, with TRBD2 matching over 10 bases. This CDR3 contains 15 residues. V gave up 2 bases and J gave up 12 bases; unmatched junction bases: 7. Germline CDR1 is SGHAT and CDR2 is FQNNGV. This chain's CDR3 is CASSLLAGVTSVLTF. As DNA, the CDR3 is TGTGCCAGCAGCTTACTAGCGGGGGTTACTTCCGTCCTGACTTTC.

This clone was seen a single time. The chain recombines TRBV4-3 with TRBJ1-2, with D maybe TRBD1 (5 bases). The CDR3 sequence is 15 residues long. Germline V gene sequence: CDR1 LGHNA, CDR2 YSLEER. Trimming took 4 bases from V and 3 from J, leaving 15 bases between them. CDR3 sequence (DNA): TGCGCCAGCAGCCTACTCGTCCGGGGGGACTATGGCTACACCTTC. It codes for CASSLLVRGDYGYTF.

The table lists this clone with a few counts. The chain employs TRBV20-1 and TRBJ1-3; no clear D gene. The germline CDR1 and CDR2 sequences are DFQATT and SNEGSKA (reference sequence). The CDR3 is made up of 12 amino acids. V shed 3 bases and J shed 3 bases, with 6 bases lying between them. The CDR3 DNA reads as TGCAGTGCTAGTCACAGTGGAAACACCATATATTTT. Amino acid sequence: CSASHSGNTIYF.

The rearrangement uses TRBV2 and TRBJ1-2, with D hard to call. CDR3 length: 15 residues. Between the trimmed V and J ends, which lost 5 bases and 0 bases, there was a span of 13 bases. The germline V gene encodes CDR1 SNHLY and CDR2 FYNNEI. The CDR3 DNA sequence: TGTGCCAGCAGTCGGAGGAGGGATTCTAACTATGGCTACACCTTC. This translates into CASSRRRDSNYGYTF.

CDR3 DNA sequence: TGTGCCAGCAGGCTACGCTCAGGCTCCAATCAGCCCCAGTATTTT. Its translation: CASRLRSGSNQPQYF. The chain joins TRBV2 to TRBJ1-5; D is undetermined. The J call is doubtful: the DNA matches TRBJ2-3 better. CDR3 length: 15 amino acids. Germline CDR1 is SNHLY and CDR2 is FYNNEI.

The DNA for the CDR3 is TGTGCCAGCAGCCCGCGGACTAGCGGGACAGATACGCAGTATTTT. Translated, it gives CASSPRTSGTDTQYF. The V gene is TRBV7-2, the J gene TRBJ2-3; 11 nucleotides line up with TRBD2. V lost 5 bases to trimming and J lost 3 bases; unmatched junction nucleotides: 4. Germline values: CDR1 SGHTA, CDR2 FQGNSA. This CDR3 spans 15 amino acids.

V and J are TRBV9 and TRBJ2-3, with D perhaps matching TRBD1 (5 bases). V was shortened by 3 bases and J by 2 bases, with 16 bases between the two germline ends. Germline V gene sequence: CDR1 SGDLS, CDR2 YYNGEE. The CDR3 runs to 16 residues. CDR3 in DNA: TGTGCCAGCAGCGCAGGAAGGGGCAGTCTCACAGATACGCAGTATTTT. It yields the protein CASSAGRGSLTDTQYF.

This chain connects TRBV5-4 to TRBJ2-5, with D possibly matching TRBD1 (5 bases). V was trimmed by 4 bases and J by 5 bases, leaving 15 bases between them. This CDR3 has 14 residues. Germline-derived CDR1 and CDR2 are SGHNT and YYREEE (reference sequence). The CDR3, as DNA: TGTGCCAGCAGCCCCGGTCAGGGCGGTGAGACCCAGTACTTC. This codes for CASSPGQGGETQYF.

Details on this clone: This specimen includes other DNA sequences encoding the same CDR3. The chain employs TRBV7-8 and TRBJ1-1; no clear D. CDR3 length equals 12 residues. Germline V lookup: CDR1 SGHVS, CDR2 FQNEAQ. V was trimmed by 2 bases and J by 4 bases, leaving 5 bases between them. CDR3 loop: CASSLIRTEAFF. In DNA form, the CDR3 reads TGTGCCAGCAGCTTAATCCGCACTGAAGCTTTCTTT.